Each of the 19 T cell receptor beta chains below was sequenced from the same sample in a study of blood T cell repertoires in COVID-19. Assay: immunoSEQ multiplex PCR; the TCRdb copy retains only in-frame clones and omits some. The sample contains roughly 63,000 clones, approximately 78% of which appear only once. The sequencing input was peripheral blood. The receptors were sampled from a man older than 75 with acute or convalescent COVID-19.

V and J are TRBV6-4 and TRBJ2-1; 9 nucleotides agree with TRBD2. This CDR3 has 15 amino acids. Per germline, CDR1 MRHNA and CDR2 SNTAGT. V dropped 3 bases and J dropped 7; count of bases not matched to a gene: 7. This chain's CDR3 is CASSEELAGLNEQFF. CDR3 coding DNA: TGTGCCAGCAGTGAGGAGCTAGCGGGATTGAATGAGCAGTTCTTC.

This clone has a handful of counts. The CDR3 loop reads CASRLSWTGPYEQYF. The DNA for the CDR3 is TGCGCCAGCAGGCTTTCGTGGACAGGGCCCTACGAGCAGTACTTC. The V call is TRBV5-1, the J call TRBJ2-7; the match to TRBD1 covers 8 bases. This CDR3 has 15 amino acids. Per germline, CDR1 SGHRS and CDR2 YFSETQ. Trimming removed 5 bases from V and 2 bases from J; junction bases left unmatched: 9.

The chain has TRBV5-1 and TRBJ1-1, with D hard to call. Per the germline V gene, CDR1 is SGHRS and CDR2 is YFSETQ. Trimming took 0 bases from V and 2 from J, leaving 11 bases between them. The CDR3 is made up of 15 amino acids. This CDR3 is CASSLAEITNTEAFF. CDR3 bases: TGCGCCAGCAGCTTGGCCGAAATAACTAACACTGAAGCTTTCTTT.

This clone was seen only a few times. The chain joins TRBV19 to TRBJ2-2; 7 positions match TRBD2. The CDR3 contains 16 residues. Looked up from germline, CDR1 is LNHDA and CDR2 is SQIVND (reference sequence). V dropped 3 bases and J dropped 6; count of bases not matched to a gene: 10. CDR3 sequence reads: CASSIDRGGPSGELFF. For the CDR3, the DNA is TGTGCCAGTAGTATCGATCGGGGAGGGCCCTCCGGGGAGCTGTTTTTT.

This clone was observed a handful of times. This rearrangement joins TRBV27 to TRBJ2-1; the match to TRBD1 covers 10 bases. The CDR3 is 20 amino acids. The germline V gene has CDR1 MNHEY and CDR2 SMNVEV (reference sequence). Trimming cost V 6 bases and J 2 bases; bases outside gene matches: 19. The CDR3 DNA sequence: TGTGCCAGCAGCTACCAAAGACAGGGGGCGCGTATAGGAGCCTACAATGAGCAGTTCTTC. Protein product: CASSYQRQGARIGAYNEQFF.

This chain joins TRBV6-5 and TRBJ1-5; D unresolved. Trimming left V 5 bases short and J 9 bases short, with 17 bases between. Looked up from germline, CDR1 is MNHEY and CDR2 is SVGAGI. The CDR3 spans 14 residues. CDR3 DNA: TGTGCCAGCAGTCCCCCCAGCTCCCCGGGGCCCCAGCATTTT. It encodes CASSPPSSPGPQHF.

This rearrangement joins TRBV14 to TRBJ2-3; TRBD2 aligns across 8 bases. CDR3 size: 12 residues. V trimming: 4 bases; J trimming: 12 bases; junction bases outside the gene matches: 6. The germline V gene has CDR1 SGHDN and CDR2 FVKESK. The CDR3, as DNA: TGTGCCAGCAGCCCCCTTAGCGGGGTACAGTATTTT. Amino acids: CASSPLSGVQYF. Full variable domain (rest looked up from reference TRBV14 and TRBJ2-3): EAGVTQFPSHSVIEKGQTVTLRCDPISGHDNLYWYRRVMGKEIKFLLHFVKESKQDESGMPNNRFLAERTGGTYSTLKVQPAELEDSGVYFCASSPLSGVQYFGPGTRLTVL.

The chain recombines TRBV9 with TRBJ1-6, with TRBD1 matching over 8 bases. Germline-derived CDR1 and CDR2 are SGDLS and YYNGEE. J lost 9 bases, V lost 0 bases, and 5 bases had no gene match. This CDR3 has 15 amino acids. CDR3 coding DNA: TGTGCCAGCAGCGTAGGACAGGGGATAAGTTCACCCCTCCACTTT. Its protein is CASSVGQGISSPLHF. Looking up the rest from reference TRBV9 and TRBJ1-6 gives the full variable domain: DSGVTQTPKHLITATGQRVTLRCSPRSGDLSVYWYQQSLDQGLQFLIQYYNGEERAKGNILERFSAQQFPDLHSELNLSSLELGDSALYFCASSVGQGISSPLHFGNGTRLTVT.

This clone has only a few counts. This chain links TRBV27 with TRBJ2-7; the D gene is possibly TRBD2 (6 bases). This CDR3 contains 16 residues. Trimming stripped 5 bases from V and 0 bases from J, with 17 bases between. Germline V gene lookup returns CDR1 MNHEY and CDR2 SMNVEV (reference sequence). This CDR3 reads CASSPKRLGSSYEQYF. The DNA for the CDR3 is TGTGCCAGCAGTCCCAAGAGGCTCGGGAGCTCCTACGAGCAGTACTTC.

The chain joins TRBV18 to TRBJ2-7, with 7 bases that match TRBD2. Trimming took 8 bases from V and 4 from J; bases not matched to a gene: 11. Germline V gene lookup returns CDR1 KGHSH and CDR2 LQKENI. This CDR3 has 14 residues. The CDR3 DNA follows: TGTGCCAGCACTCCAGTGCGGGAGTCATACGAGCAGTACTTC. Encoded protein: CASTPVRESYEQYF.

The chain recombines TRBV5-4 with TRBJ1-4; weak D call: TRBD1 (6 bases). Trimming shortened V by 3 bases and J by 4 bases, and 13 bases separated the two germline ends. CDR1 is SGHNT and CDR2 is YYREEE in the germline V gene (reference sequence). The CDR3 is 15 amino acids. CDR3: CASSSAGESNEKLFF. The CDR3 coding sequence is TGTGCCAGCAGCTCCGCAGGGGAGAGTAATGAAAAACTGTTTTTT. The full variable domain, in which reference TRBV5-4 and TRBJ1-4 provide the parts outside the CDR3, is ETGVTQSPTHLIKTRGQQVTLRCSSQSGHNTVSWYQQALGQGPQFIFQYYREEENGRGNFPPRFSGLQFPNYSSELNVNALELDDSALYLCASSSAGESNEKLFFGSGTQLSVL.

This clone was detected once. V is TRBV24-1 and J is TRBJ2-7; D remains ambiguous. Trimming cost V 5 bases and J 1 base, with 8 bases left between them. The CDR3 has 13 amino acids. Germline loops: CDR1 KGHDR, CDR2 SFDVKD. The CDR3 spells CATSAGFSYEQYF. The CDR3 DNA follows: TGTGCCACCAGTGCCGGGTTTTCCTACGAGCAGTACTTC.

The chain has TRBV2 and TRBJ1-3; D possibly corresponds to TRBD1 (6 bases). There are 13 residues in the CDR3. CDR1 is SNHLY and CDR2 is FYNNEI in the germline V gene. Trimming stripped 9 bases from V and 2 bases from J, with 11 bases between. This chain's CDR3 is CASSGVAGNTIYF. CDR3 in DNA: TGTGCCAGTTCAGGGGTAGCTGGAAACACCATATATTTT.

The rearrangement uses TRBV9 and TRBJ1-1, with D unclear. V was pared by 0 bases and J by 6 bases, with 15 bases between. Germline values: CDR1 SGDLS, CDR2 YYNGEE. The CDR3 totals 15 residues. The DNA for the CDR3 is TGTGCCAGCAGCGTAGATTCTAGTGGCAGTGCTGAAGCTTTCTTT. This encodes CASSVDSSGSAEAFF. The full variable domain, its missing parts supplied by reference TRBV9 and TRBJ1-1, is DSGVTQTPKHLITATGQRVTLRCSPRSGDLSVYWYQQSLDQGLQFLIQYYNGEERAKGNILERFSAQQFPDLHSELNLSSLELGDSALYFCASSVDSSGSAEAFFGQGTRLTVV.

On this clone: Other DNA sequences in the sample encode the same CDR3. The chain joins TRBV27 to TRBJ1-2; the D gene is possibly TRBD1 (6 bases). The germline V gene encodes CDR1 MNHEY and CDR2 SMNVEV (reference sequence). The CDR3 runs to 13 residues. Trimming pared 6 bases from V and 2 bases from J, leaving 10 bases between. CDR3 DNA sequence: TGTGCCAGCAGGGAGGACAGAAACTATGGCTACACCTTC. It translates to CASREDRNYGYTF.

The chain recombines TRBV6-5 with TRBJ1-2; D is unresolved. The CDR3 totals 11 residues. Germline V CDR1 and CDR2: MNHEY, SVGAGI. Trimming removed 10 bases from V and 2 bases from J, with 8 bases in between. The CDR3 bases are TGTGCCACCCTGTTAAACTATGGCTACACCTTC. This encodes CATLLNYGYTF.

The chain combines TRBV28 with TRBJ1-1; D is unclear. The CDR3 spans 12 residues. Trimming shortened V by 1 base and J by 8 bases, and 8 bases separated the two germline ends. Germline V gene sequence: CDR1 MDHEN, CDR2 SYDVKM. CDR3 nucleotides: TGTGCCAGCAGTTTATTGTCAGGCGAAGCTTTCTTT. Amino acid sequence: CASSLLSGEAFF.

This sequence joins TRBV5-1 and TRBJ2-7; weak D call: TRBD1 (7 bases). Germline CDR1 and CDR2: SGHRS and YFSETQ. The CDR3 is 15 amino acids. V was trimmed by 0 bases and J by 3 bases, leaving 13 bases between them. The CDR3 loop reads CASSLAGDSLYEQYF. The CDR3 bases are TGCGCCAGCAGCTTGGCGGGGGACAGCCTCTACGAGCAGTACTTC.

This clone has more than one count but fewer than ten. This chain joins TRBV6-1 and TRBJ2-7; the match to TRBD2 covers 10 bases. This CDR3 has 21 amino acids. V was pared by 1 base and J by 6 bases, with 24 bases of the junction left unmatched. Germline V gene data show CDR1 as MNHNS and CDR2 as SASEGT. The CDR3 sequence: CASSEDVPGRASGRGKSEQYF. The CDR3 DNA reads TGTGCCAGCAGTGAAGACGTACCCGGGAGGGCTAGCGGGAGAGGGAAAAGCGAGCAGTACTTC.